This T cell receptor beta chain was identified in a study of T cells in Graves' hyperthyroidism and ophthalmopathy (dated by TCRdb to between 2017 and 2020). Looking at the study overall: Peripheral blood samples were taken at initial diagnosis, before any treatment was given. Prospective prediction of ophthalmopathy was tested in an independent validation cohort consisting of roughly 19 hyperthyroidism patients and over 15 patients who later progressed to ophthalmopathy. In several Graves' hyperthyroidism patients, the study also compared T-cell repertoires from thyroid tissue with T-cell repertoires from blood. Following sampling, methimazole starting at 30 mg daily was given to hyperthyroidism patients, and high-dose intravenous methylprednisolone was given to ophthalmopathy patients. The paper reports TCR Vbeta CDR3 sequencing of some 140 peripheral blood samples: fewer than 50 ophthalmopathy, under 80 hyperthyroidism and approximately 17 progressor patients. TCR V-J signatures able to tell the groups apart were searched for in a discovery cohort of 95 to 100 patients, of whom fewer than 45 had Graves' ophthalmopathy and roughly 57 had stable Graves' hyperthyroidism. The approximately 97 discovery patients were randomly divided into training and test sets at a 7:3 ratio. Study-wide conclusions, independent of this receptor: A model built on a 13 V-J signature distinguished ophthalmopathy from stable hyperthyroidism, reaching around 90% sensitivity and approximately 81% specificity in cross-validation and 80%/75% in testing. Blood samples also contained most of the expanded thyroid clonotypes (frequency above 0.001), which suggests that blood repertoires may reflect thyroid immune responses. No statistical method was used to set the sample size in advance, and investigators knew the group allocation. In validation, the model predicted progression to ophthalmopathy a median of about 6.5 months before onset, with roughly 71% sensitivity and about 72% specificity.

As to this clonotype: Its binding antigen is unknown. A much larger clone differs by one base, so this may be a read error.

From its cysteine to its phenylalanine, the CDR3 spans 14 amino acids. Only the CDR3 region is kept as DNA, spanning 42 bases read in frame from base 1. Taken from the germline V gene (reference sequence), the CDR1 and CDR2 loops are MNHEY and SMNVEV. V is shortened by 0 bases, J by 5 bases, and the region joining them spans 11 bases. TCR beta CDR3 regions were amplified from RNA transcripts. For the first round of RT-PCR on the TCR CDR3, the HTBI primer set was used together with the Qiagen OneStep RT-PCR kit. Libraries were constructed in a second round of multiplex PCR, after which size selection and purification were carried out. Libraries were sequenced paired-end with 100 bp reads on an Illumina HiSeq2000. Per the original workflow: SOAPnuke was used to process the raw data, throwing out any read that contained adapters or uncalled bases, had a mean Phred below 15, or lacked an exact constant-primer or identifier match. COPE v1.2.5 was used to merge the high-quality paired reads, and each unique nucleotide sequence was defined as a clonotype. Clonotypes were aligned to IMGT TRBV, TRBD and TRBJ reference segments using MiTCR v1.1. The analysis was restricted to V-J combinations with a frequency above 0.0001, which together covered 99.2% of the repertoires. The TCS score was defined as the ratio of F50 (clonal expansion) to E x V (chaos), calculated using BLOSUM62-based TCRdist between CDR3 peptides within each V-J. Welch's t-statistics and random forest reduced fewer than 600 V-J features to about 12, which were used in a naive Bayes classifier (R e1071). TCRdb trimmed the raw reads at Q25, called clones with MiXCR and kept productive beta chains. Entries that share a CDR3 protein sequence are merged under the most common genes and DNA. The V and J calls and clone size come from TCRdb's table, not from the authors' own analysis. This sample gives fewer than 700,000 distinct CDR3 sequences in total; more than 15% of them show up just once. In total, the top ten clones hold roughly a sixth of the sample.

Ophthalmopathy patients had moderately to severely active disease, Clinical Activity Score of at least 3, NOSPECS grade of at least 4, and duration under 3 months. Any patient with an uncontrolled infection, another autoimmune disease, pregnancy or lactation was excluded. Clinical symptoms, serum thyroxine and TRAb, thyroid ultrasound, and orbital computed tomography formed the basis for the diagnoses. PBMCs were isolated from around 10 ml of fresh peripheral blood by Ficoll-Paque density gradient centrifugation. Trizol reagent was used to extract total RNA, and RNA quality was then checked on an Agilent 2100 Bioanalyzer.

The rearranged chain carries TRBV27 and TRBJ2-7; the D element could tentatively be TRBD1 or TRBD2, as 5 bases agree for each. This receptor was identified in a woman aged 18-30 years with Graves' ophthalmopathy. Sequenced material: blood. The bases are TGTGCCAGCAGTTTATCGGGGGTTCGCGACGAGCAGTACTTC. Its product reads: CASSLSGVRDEQYF.